A selection of T cell receptor beta chains follows, all from one sample in a study of vaccination and CD4 T cells after COVID-19. TCRdb re-called the PCR reads with MiXCR, one entry per CDR3 protein. This table has about 12,000 distinct CDR3 sequences, about 74% appearing once. For these receptors, no antigen is known. The sequencing sample was made of CD4+ T cells from blood, cultured in vitro. These receptors originate from a human donor who had recovered from COVID-19. Both conserved end residues are part of each CDR3. Fields, in order: J gene, CDR3 length, V gene, clone size, D gene, CDR3 DNA, CDR3 protein. The D gene is left open where the match is weak. The size of a clone is reported for some rows only, either as once, few or many, or as a class for expanded clones.

TRBJ2-4 | 13 | TRBV7-8 | NA | NA | TGTGCCAGCAGCTTTCGGGCCAAAAACATTCAGTACTTC | CASSFRAKNIQYF
TRBJ1-3 | 15 | TRBV27 | NA | NA | TGTGCCAGCGGTAGCTCAGGGTGGTCTGGAAACACCATATATTTT | CASGSSGWSGNTIYF
TRBJ2-3 | 13 | TRBV5-1 | NA | NA | TGCGCCAGCAGCTTGGGAGGGCAGGATACGCAGTATTTT | CASSLGGQDTQYF
TRBJ2-6 | 18 | TRBV28 | NA | TRBD1 | TGTGCCAGCAGCAAGGAGGGACAGGGGAGATCCGGGGCCAACGTCCTGACTTTC | CASSKEGQGRSGANVLTF
TRBJ1-5 | 15 | TRBV19 | NA | NA | TGTGCCAGTAGTATTGTCCCGGGAGGCAATCAGCCCCAGCATTTT | CASSIVPGGNQPQHF
TRBJ1-1 | 12 | TRBV20-1 | NA | NA | TGCAGTGCAACCCAGGGGAACACTGAAGCTTTCTTT | CSATQGNTEAFF
TRBJ1-1 | 16 | TRBV18 | NA | TRBD1 | TGTGCCAGCTCACCACTGACAGGGTCAGGGAACACTGAAGCTTTCTTT | CASSPLTGSGNTEAFF
TRBJ1-2 | 13 | TRBV28 | NA | TRBD1 | TGTGCCAGCTCCCTGACAGGGGGCAATGGCTACACCTTC | CASSLTGGNGYTF
TRBJ1-2 | 13 | TRBV2 | NA | TRBD1 | TGTGCCAGCAAGACAGGGGCGAACTATGGCTACACCTTC | CASKTGANYGYTF
TRBJ2-1 | 17 | TRBV10-3 | few | TRBD2 | TGTGCCATCAGTGAGCCTAAAGCGGGGGCGGGAGGGAATGAGCAGTTCTTC | CAISEPKAGAGGNEQFF
TRBJ1-4 | 14 | TRBV7-9 | NA | NA | TGTGCCAGCAGCTTGTTACAGGGTAATGAAAAACTGTTTTTT | CASSLLQGNEKLFF
TRBJ2-7 | 14 | TRBV15 | NA | NA | TGTGCCACCAGCAGAGACCCGGGCGGGGTCGAGCAGTACTTC | CATSRDPGGVEQYF
TRBJ1-2 | 13 | TRBV2 | few | NA | TGTGCCAGCGGGGAGGGGTCCAACTATGGCTACACCTTC | CASGEGSNYGYTF
TRBJ2-1 | 16 | TRBV20-1 | once | TRBD2 | TGCAGTGCTAGAGATCTAGCAGCGGGAGTTCACTATGAGCAGTTCTTC | CSARDLAAGVHYEQFF
TRBJ2-7 | 17 | TRBV20-1 | few | NA | TGCAGTGCTAGAGCTAAGCGGTCGGGGCAAACCACCTACGAGCAGTACTTC | CSARAKRSGQTTYEQYF
TRBJ1-2 | 13 | TRBV2 | NA | NA | TGTGCCAGCAGTGGACAACCGAACTATGGCTACACCTTC | CASSGQPNYGYTF
TRBJ1-5 | 16 | TRBV18 | once | TRBD1 | TGTGCCAGCTCACTTACAGGGGGTGCGGGCAATCAGCCCCAGCATTTT | CASSLTGGAGNQPQHF
TRBJ1-4 | 11 | TRBV20-1 | NA | NA | TGCAGTGCTGCAGGGCGGGAAAAACTGTTTTTT | CSAAGREKLFF
TRBJ2-5 | 14 | TRBV20-1 | NA | NA | TGCAGTGCTGGGGAGACAGCGCTACAAGAGACCCAGTACTTC | CSAGETALQETQYF
TRBJ1-2 | 15 | TRBV24-1 | NA | NA | TGTGCCACCAGTGATGGGGACGGTATCAACTATGGCTACACCTTC | CATSDGDGINYGYTF
TRBJ1-5 | 15 | TRBV14 | NA | TRBD1 | TGTGCCAGCATCTATTCACGGGACAGAAATCAGCCCCAGCATTTT | CASIYSRDRNQPQHF
TRBJ1-3 | 14 | TRBV19 | NA | NA | TGTGCCAGTCGGCCACAGAGCTCTGGAAACACCATATATTTT | CASRPQSSGNTIYF
TRBJ1-1 | 15 | TRBV10-3 | NA | NA | TGTGCCAGCTGCCCCCGGGAGGCTTTTGGACGTGAAGCTTTCTTT | CASCPREAFGREAFF
TRBJ2-3 | 15 | TRBV6-7 | NA | NA | TGTGCCAGCCTAATGGAGGCAGGGAGCACAGATACGCAGTATTTT | CASLMEAGSTDTQYF
TRBJ2-3 | 13 | TRBV19 | NA | NA | TGTGCCAGTAGGGGGGGGCCCACAGATACGCAGTATTTT | CASRGGPTDTQYF
TRBJ1-4 | 14 | TRBV28 | NA | NA | TGTGCCAGCAGTTTAGGGCAGGGGTCGGGAAAACTGTTTTTT | CASSLGQGSGKLFF
TRBJ2-2 | 15 | TRBV7-6 | NA | NA | TGTGCCAGCAGCCCCAGACAGGCGAACACCGGGGAGCTGTTTTTT | CASSPRQANTGELFF
TRBJ2-2 | 14 | TRBV11-3 | NA | TRBD1 | TGTGCCAGCAGCTCGACAGGGATCACCGGGGAGCTGTTTTTT | CASSSTGITGELFF
TRBJ2-2 | 18 | TRBV4-3 | NA | TRBD2 | TGCGCCAGCAGCCTCTCCGGGACTAGCGGTCTAAACACCGGGGAGCTGTTTTTT | CASSLSGTSGLNTGELFF
TRBJ2-7 | 12 | TRBV7-9 | NA | NA | TGTGCCAGCAGCTTAATCGTCGGCGAGCAGTACTTC | CASSLIVGEQYF
TRBJ1-3 | 14 | TRBV20-1 | once | NA | TGCAGTGCCACGCCGGGACACCGGGGAAACACCATATATTTT | CSATPGHRGNTIYF
TRBJ2-2 | 16 | TRBV21-1 | NA | NA | TGTGCCAGCAGACTAAAGGGGGGAGGGCGCACCGGGGAGCTGTTTTTT | CASRLKGGGRTGELFF
TRBJ1-5 | 14 | TRBV20-1 | NA | TRBD1 | TGCAGTGCTCCAGGGACAGGTCCTTTTCAGCCCCAGCATTTT | CSAPGTGPFQPQHF
TRBJ2-2 | 14 | TRBV11-3 | NA | NA | TGTGCCAGCAGACCTGGGTCCGGCACCGGGGAGCTGTTTTTT | CASRPGSGTGELFF
TRBJ2-3 | 15 | TRBV2 | once | NA | TGTGCCAGCAGTGGTTTCGTCGGCGGCACAGATACGCAGTATTTT | CASSGFVGGTDTQYF
TRBJ2-5 | 13 | TRBV20-1 | NA | NA | TGCAGTGCTAGAGTCCTCTCAGGGGAGACCCAGTACTTC | CSARVLSGETQYF
TRBJ2-2 | 15 | TRBV6-1 | few | NA | TGTGCCAGCAGTCCCGACGGGATGAACACCGGGGAGCTGTTTTTT | CASSPDGMNTGELFF
TRBJ1-3 | 17 | TRBV7-2 | NA | NA | TGTGCCAGCAGCTTGGCAAGGGGAAAGGGGTCCGGAAACACCATATATTTT | CASSLARGKGSGNTIYF
TRBJ1-5 | 18 | TRBV12-3/TRBV12-4 | NA | TRBD1 | TGTGCCAGCAGTTTAGGGGAGGGAGGGACAGTCCACAATCAGCCCCAGCATTTT | CASSLGEGGTVHNQPQHF
TRBJ1-6 | 17 | TRBV6-2/TRBV6-3 | NA | TRBD1 | TGTGCCAGCAGTTCCGGGACAGGACTCCTTTTTAATTCACCCCTCCACTTT | CASSSGTGLLFNSPLHF
TRBJ1-2 | 13 | TRBV28 | few | NA | TGTGCCAGCAGTTTACGGGCATGGGTAGGCTACACCTTC | CASSLRAWVGYTF
TRBJ2-1 | 17 | TRBV24-1 | NA | TRBD2 | TGTGCCACCAGTGACGCACGACTAGCGGGAACATACAATGAGCAGTTCTTC | CATSDARLAGTYNEQFF